The following is a TCR beta chain sequence with its context. What it recognizes is unknown. This sample was included in a study of CD4 T cells in relation to SARS-CoV-2 and coronaviruses. Produced via immunoSEQ multiplex PCR; TCRdb's table is partial and in-frame only. Of some 42,000 clones in the sample, over 75% are singletons; the top ten hold approximately 8.8%. Study conclusions and caveats: According to naive versus memory sequencing, detected responses are memory recall, not newly primed.

V gave up 6 bases and J gave up 3 bases; unmatched junction bases: 11. Per germline, CDR1 MDHEN and CDR2 SYDVKM. This CDR3 contains 18 residues. This receptor was taken from an adult with COVID-19. This chain links TRBV28 with TRBJ2-6, with 10 bases matching TRBD1. Sample: memory CD4+ T cells from PBMCs. The chain's CDR3 is CASSRPRQGAGGANVLTF. The DNA of the CDR3 is TGTGCCAGCAGCCGACCTAGACAGGGGGCTGGTGGGGCCAACGTCCTGACTTTC.